Listed below are T cell receptor beta chains from one sample, sequenced in a study of early T cells in non-severe SARS-CoV-2 infection. A single record per CDR3 protein comes from TCRdb applying MiXCR to the 5' RACE reads. The table shows around 82,000 distinct CDR3 sequences, with around 11% occurring only once. The material sequenced was whole blood. Every receptor here comes from an adult who was a healthcare worker with PCR-confirmed SARS-CoV-2 infection or an uninfected control (not recorded which). Both conserved end residues are part of each CDR3. A D gene is named only where the DNA matches it firmly. Some rows have no size entry. The others give once, few or many, or a class for an expanded clone.

clone size	V gene	J gene	D gene	CDR3 protein	CDR3 DNA
many	TRBV29-1	TRBJ2-1	.	CSVRGSYNEQFF	TGCAGCGTGCGGGGCTCATACAATGAGCAGTTCTTC
many	TRBV11-2	TRBJ2-3	TRBD2	CASSSPLAGGTDTQYF	TGTGCCAGCAGCTCGCCCCTAGCGGGGGGGACAGATACGCAGTATTTT
few	TRBV5-1	TRBJ1-5	TRBD1	CASSYTTGEGPQHF	TGCGCCAGCAGCTATACTACAGGGGAAGGGCCCCAGCATTTT
.	TRBV12-3/TRBV12-4	TRBJ2-1	.	CASSPWGPEIHEQFF	TGTGCCAGCAGCCCCTGGGGCCCTGAGATTCACGAGCAGTTCTTC
many	TRBV4-2	TRBJ2-5	TRBD2	CASSQEGSGGNQETQYF	TGTGCCAGCAGCCAAGAAGGGAGCGGGGGGAACCAAGAGACCCAGTACTTC
many	TRBV10-1	TRBJ2-1	.	CASSDAGTMGNEQFF	TGCGCCAGCAGTGATGCCGGGACAATGGGAAATGAGCAGTTCTTC
many	TRBV7-2	TRBJ1-2	.	CASSLVGTGDGYTF	TGTGCCAGCAGCTTAGTAGGGACGGGGGATGGCTACACCTTC
.	TRBV7-2	TRBJ2-3	.	CASSFSPVSTDTQYF	TGTGCCAGCAGCTTCTCCCCCGTGAGCACAGATACGCAGTATTTT
many	TRBV29-1	TRBJ2-7	.	CSVAEYSYEQYF	TGCAGCGTTGCAGAGTACTCCTACGAGCAGTACTTC
.	TRBV5-5	TRBJ2-5	TRBD2	CASSSGTSVPETQYF	TGTGCCAGCAGCAGCGGGACTAGCGTCCCAGAGACCCAGTACTTC
many	TRBV3-1	TRBJ2-7	.	CASSQRLSSRAIEQYF	TGTGCCAGCAGCCAGAGGCTTAGTTCCCGGGCGATCGAGCAGTACTTC
few	TRBV5-1	TRBJ1-1	TRBD1	CASSLGTGPGTEAFF	TGCGCCAGCAGCTTGGGGACAGGGCCGGGCACTGAAGCTTTCTTT
few	TRBV7-6	TRBJ2-7	.	CASSLEGRNEQYF	TGTGCCAGCAGCTTAGAGGGTCGGAACGAGCAGTACTTC
few	TRBV7-6	TRBJ1-4	.	CASSLAPYSGGYNEKLFF	TGTGCCAGCAGCTTAGCCCCATATTCTGGAGGCTATAATGAAAAACTGTTTTTT
many	TRBV7-9	TRBJ2-7	.	CASSSVGRVEQYF	TGTGCCAGCAGCTCCGTGGGACGGGTCGAGCAGTACTTC
.	TRBV6-5	TRBJ1-1	.	CASSYLQMNTEAFF	TGTGCCAGCAGTTACCTACAAATGAACACTGAAGCTTTCTTT
many	TRBV5-4	TRBJ1-2	.	CASRGDSGTGGYTF	TGTGCCAGCAGAGGGGACTCAGGTACTGGGGGCTACACCTTC
few	TRBV5-4	TRBJ2-1	TRBD1	CASSQMVGGVNYNEQFF	TGTGCCAGCAGCCAAATGGTAGGGGGCGTAAACTACAATGAGCAGTTCTTC
.	TRBV5-1	TRBJ2-1	.	CASSLAPGSSYNEQFF	TGCGCCAGCAGCTTGGCGCCGGGGAGCTCCTACAATGAGCAGTTCTTC
.	TRBV9	TRBJ2-1	.	CASSVGGTEFNEQFF	TGTGCCAGCAGCGTGGGCGGGACAGAATTCAATGAGCAGTTCTTC
many	TRBV6-1	TRBJ1-5	.	CASSSENSNQPQHF	TGTGCCAGCAGTTCCGAGAATAGCAATCAGCCCCAGCATTTT
many	TRBV5-4	TRBJ2-7	.	CASSSLGKSQYEQYF	TGTGCCAGCAGCTCACTGGGCAAGAGTCAGTACGAGCAGTACTTC
many	TRBV5-4	TRBJ1-1	.	CASSTDLGQGITEAFF	TGTGCCAGCAGCACGGACTTGGGTCAGGGGATCACTGAAGCTTTCTTT
few	TRBV7-2	TRBJ2-3	TRBD1	CASSRGPDTQYF	TGTGCCAGCAGCAGGGGGCCCGATACGCAGTATTTT
many	TRBV7-2	TRBJ2-1	.	CASSLGPSSYNEQFF	TGTGCCAGCAGCTTAGGTCCCTCATCCTACAATGAGCAGTTCTTC
.	TRBV6-6	TRBJ2-5	.	CASSPDGQFLETQYF	TGTGCCAGCAGCCCCGACGGACAGTTTCTAGAGACCCAGTACTTC
many	TRBV5-1	TRBJ1-5	.	CASSMGARGNQPQHF	TGCGCCAGCAGCATGGGGGCCCGGGGCAATCAGCCCCAGCATTTT
many	TRBV3-1	TRBJ2-7	TRBD1	CASSRGQGPYEQYF	TGTGCCAGCAGCCGGGGACAGGGACCTTACGAGCAGTACTTC
.	TRBV10-2	TRBJ1-1	.	CASSPFKRNTEAFF	TGCGCCAGCAGCCCCTTTAAGCGGAACACTGAAGCTTTCTTT
few	TRBV29-1	TRBJ1-2	TRBD1	CSVEGDRASGYTF	TGCAGCGTTGAAGGCGACAGGGCTAGCGGCTACACCTTC
few	TRBV10-3	TRBJ2-3	TRBD1	CAISGPSDRASTDTQYF	TGTGCCATCAGTGGCCCTTCCGACAGGGCCAGCACAGATACGCAGTATTTT
.	TRBV6-1	TRBJ2-7	.	CASSQGPFSYEQYF	TGTGCCAGCAGTCAGGGACCGTTCTCCTACGAGCAGTACTTC
many	TRBV19	TRBJ2-5	TRBD1	CASSMTGGATETQYF	TGTGCCAGTAGTATGACAGGGGGCGCGACGGAGACCCAGTACTTC
many	TRBV9	TRBJ1-1	.	CASSVGDGYEAFF	TGTGCCAGCAGCGTAGGGGACGGTTATGAAGCTTTCTTT
many	TRBV3-1	TRBJ2-7	.	CASSSAEATAYEQYF	TGTGCCAGCAGCTCGGCGGAGGCCACTGCCTACGAGCAGTACTTC
many	TRBV2	TRBJ2-5	.	CASSPTGVGETQYF	TGTGCCAGCAGTCCCACAGGTGTGGGGGAGACCCAGTACTTC
many	TRBV6-1	TRBJ2-3	.	CASSPSGPDTQYF	TGTGCCAGCAGTCCTTCGGGCCCAGATACGCAGTATTTT
few	TRBV7-9	TRBJ1-2	.	CASSFTGTAMGGYTF	TGTGCCAGCAGCTTCACCGGGACCGCGATGGGTGGCTACACCTTC
.	TRBV5-4	TRBJ2-2	TRBD2	CASETSGGAGELFF	TGTGCCAGCGAGACTAGCGGGGGCGCCGGGGAGCTGTTTTTT
many	TRBV20-1	TRBJ2-7	TRBD1	CSARDAGTGTYEQYF	TGCAGTGCTAGAGATGCAGGGACAGGAACCTACGAGCAGTACTTC
many	TRBV2	TRBJ2-7	.	CASSEGSISYEQYF	TGTGCCAGCAGTGAAGGAAGCATTTCCTACGAGCAGTACTTC
many	TRBV20-1	TRBJ2-3	TRBD2	CSARIFTGGPRTDTQYF	TGCAGTGCCCGTATTTTTACGGGGGGGCCTCGCACAGATACGCAGTATTTT
many	TRBV12-5	TRBJ1-5	.	CASGLGNSDQPQHF	TGTGCTAGTGGTTTGGGAAATAGCGATCAGCCCCAGCATTTT
many	TRBV10-3	TRBJ2-7	.	CAITDAAYEQYF	TGTGCCATCACGGACGCAGCCTACGAGCAGTACTTC
few	TRBV29-1	TRBJ1-2	.	CSVDETGANYGYTF	TGCAGCGTTGACGAAACAGGAGCTAACTATGGCTACACCTTC